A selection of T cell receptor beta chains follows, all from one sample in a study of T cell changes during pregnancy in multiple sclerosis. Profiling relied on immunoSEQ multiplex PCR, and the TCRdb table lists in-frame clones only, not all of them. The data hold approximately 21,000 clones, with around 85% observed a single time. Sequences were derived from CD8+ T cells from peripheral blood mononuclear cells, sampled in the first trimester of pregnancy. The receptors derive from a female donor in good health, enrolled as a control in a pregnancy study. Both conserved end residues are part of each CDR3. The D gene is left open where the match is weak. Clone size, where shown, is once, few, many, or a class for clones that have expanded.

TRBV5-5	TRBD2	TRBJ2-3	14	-	TGTGCCAGCAGCTTGGTTCGGGGGGCAGATACGCAGTATTTT	CASSLVRGADTQYF
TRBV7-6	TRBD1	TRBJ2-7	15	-	TGTGCCAGCAGCCCCTCCGGGACAGGCTCCTACGAGCAGTACTTC	CASSPSGTGSYEQYF
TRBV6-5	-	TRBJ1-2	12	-	TGTGCCAGCTCAGGTCTCCCTAATGGCTACACCTTC	CASSGLPNGYTF
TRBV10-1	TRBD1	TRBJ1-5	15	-	TGCGCCAGCAGTGCGACCGGGACAGGCAATCAGCCCCAGCATTTT	CASSATGTGNQPQHF
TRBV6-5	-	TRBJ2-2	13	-	TGTGCCAGCAGTTCGGGGGAGGCCGGGGAGCTGTTTTTT	CASSSGEAGELFF
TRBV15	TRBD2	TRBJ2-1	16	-	TGTGCCGCCGGGACTAGCGGGAGACCCCCGTACAATGAGCAGTTCTTC	CAAGTSGRPPYNEQFF
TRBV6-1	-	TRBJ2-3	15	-	TGTGCCAGCAGTGAGGGGCAGGCCGCATCAGATACGCAGTATTTT	CASSEGQAASDTQYF
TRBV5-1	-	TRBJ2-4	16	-	TGCGCCAGCAGGCCAGGGGAGTGGGGGGCCAAAAACATTCAGTACTTC	CASRPGEWGAKNIQYF
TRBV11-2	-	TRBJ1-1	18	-	TGTGCCAGCAGCTTAGCTCGTGGTGGGGGCTGGAAAGGGGCTGAAGCTTTCTTT	CASSLARGGGWKGAEAFF
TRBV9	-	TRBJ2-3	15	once	TGTGCCAGCAGCACAAGACAGAGAAGCACAGATACGCAGTATTTT	CASSTRQRSTDTQYF
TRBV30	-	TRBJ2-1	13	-	TGTGCCTGGAGTGGGAGTAGCTTCGATGAGCAGTTCTTC	CAWSGSSFDEQFF
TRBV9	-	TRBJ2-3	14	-	TGTGCCAGCAGCCTACAGGGGGGGACAGATACGCAGTATTTT	CASSLQGGTDTQYF
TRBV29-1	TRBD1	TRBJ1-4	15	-	TGCAGCGTTGAGACCCCCGACAGGGATGAGGAAAAACTGTTTTTT	CSVETPDRDEEKLFF
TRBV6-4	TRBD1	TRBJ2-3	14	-	TGTGCCAGCAGTTCAGGGGGCCCCACAGATACGCAGTATTTT	CASSSGGPTDTQYF
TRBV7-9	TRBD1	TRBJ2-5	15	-	TGTGCCAGCAGCCTCGGGACAGGGGATGTTGAGACCCAGTACTTC	CASSLGTGDVETQYF
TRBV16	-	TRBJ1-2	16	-	TGTGCCAGCAGCCAATGGGAAAGGGGGAAGGTCTATGGCTACACCTTC	CASSQWERGKVYGYTF
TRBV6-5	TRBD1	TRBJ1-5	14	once	TGTGCCAGCAGCCCCGGGACAGGCCATCAGCCCCAGCATTTT	CASSPGTGHQPQHF